What follows are 12 T cell receptor beta chains derived from one specimen sequenced in a study of Ad26.COV2.S vaccination and SARS-CoV-2 variants. Assay: immunoSEQ multiplex PCR; the TCRdb copy retains only in-frame clones and omits some. The top ten hold about 5% of the sample, which has about 350,000 clones, roughly 89% seen once. Regarding treatment: 15 to 20 received Ad26.COV2.S at low or high dose, single or two shots; roughly five received placebo; per-sample allocation not given. Each sample was drawn 63 days after the first injection (of vaccine or placebo). Sample: peripheral blood, taken in a trial of Ad26.COV2.S vaccine versus placebo. These receptors were collected from a person aged 18-60 years who received the Ad26.COV2.S COVID-19 vaccine or a placebo.

CDR3 in DNA: TGCAGCGTTCGGACAGGGGGCCGATATGGCTACACCTTC. This gives the protein CSVRTGGRYGYTF. The genes are TRBV29-1 and TRBJ1-2, with 11 nucleotides matching TRBD1. The trim removed 5 bases at V and 5 bases at J, leaving 4 bases unmatched. There are 13 residues in the CDR3. The germline V gene has CDR1 SQVTM and CDR2 ANQGSEA. Full variable domain (missing parts from reference TRBV29-1 and TRBJ1-2): SAVISQKPSRDICQRGTSLTIQCQVDSQVTMMFWYRQQPGQSLTLIATANQGSEATYESGFVIDKFPISRPNLTFSTLTVSNMSPEDSSIYLCSVRTGGRYGYTFGSGTRLTVV.

Of note for this clone: This sample includes further DNA sequences coding for the same CDR3. The J gene is TRBJ2-3, the V gene TRBV7-2, with D hard to call. The CDR3 runs 14 residues. The germline V and J ends were trimmed by 5 bases and 3 bases, with 12 bases remaining between them. Germline values: CDR1 SGHTA, CDR2 FQGNSA. The CDR3 reads CASSLDGRTDTQYF. CDR3 coding DNA: TGTGCCAGCAGCCTCGACGGTCGTACAGATACGCAGTATTTT.

CDR3 DNA sequence: TGTGCCAGCAGCACAACCCCAGCCACAGATACGCAGTATTTT. It specifies CASSTTPATDTQYF. V gene TRBV7-3 combines with J gene TRBJ2-3; no clear D. Germline V CDR1 and CDR2: SGHTA, FQGTGA. Trimming shortened V by 5 bases and J by 2 bases, and 11 bases separated the two germline ends. The CDR3 covers 14 residues.

A single count supports this clone. The rearrangement uses TRBV7-8 and TRBJ1-5; unclear D gene. The germline V and J ends were trimmed by 1 base and 3 bases, with 13 bases remaining between them. The germline V gene encodes CDR1 SGHVS and CDR2 FQNEAQ. The CDR3 has 16 amino acids. The CDR3 DNA follows: TGTGCCAGCAGCTTAGAGGCAGTGACAAACAATCAGCCCCAGCATTTT. It yields the protein CASSLEAVTNNQPQHF.

As DNA, the CDR3 is TGTGCCAGCAGCCAAGATCCGGCGGGGCTTTACAATGAGCAGTTCTTC. Residues: CASSQDPAGLYNEQFF. The chain couples TRBV3-1 (or the pseudogene TRBV3-2) to TRBJ2-1; perhaps TRBD2 as D (6 bases). This CDR3 is 16 amino acids long. V was pared by 0 bases and J by 4 bases, with 13 bases between. From germline, CDR1 is LGHDT and CDR2 YNNKEL (reference sequence).

The chain couples TRBV24-1 to TRBJ2-1; D possibly corresponds to TRBD1 (6 bases). The V end lost 9 bases, the J end lost 6 bases, and 17 bases lay between the germline ends. This CDR3 is built from 14 residues. Germline CDR1 and CDR2: KGHDR and SFDVKD. Written as DNA, the CDR3 is TGTGCCACCGCCCCGGGACACCAATCCAATGAGCAGTTCTTC. It codes for CATAPGHQSNEQFF.

The V gene is TRBV7-6, the J gene TRBJ2-5; the D is unclear. V lost 5 bases, J lost 5 bases, and 15 bases lay in between. CDR3 length: 14 residues. From germline, CDR1 is SGHVS and CDR2 FNYEAQ. The CDR3 loop reads CASSDYRRMETQYF. The CDR3 region has the DNA TGTGCCAGCAGCGATTATAGAAGGATGGAGACCCAGTACTTC.

V and J are TRBV19 and TRBJ1-2, with D perhaps TRBD1 (5 bases). This CDR3 comprises 15 residues. Per germline, CDR1 LNHDA and CDR2 SQIVND (reference sequence). V lost 3 bases, J lost 3 bases, and 14 bases lay in between. The CDR3 sequence: CASSMGTADDYGYTF. The CDR3, as DNA: TGTGCCAGTAGTATGGGGACGGCCGACGACTATGGCTACACCTTC.

The chain carries TRBV9 and TRBJ1-3, with 9 bases matching TRBD1. J lost 7 bases, V lost 0 bases, and 8 bases had no gene match. The CDR3 covers 16 residues. CDR1 and CDR2 from the germline V gene are SGDLS and YYNGEE. The CDR3 bases are TGTGCCAGCAGCGTAGCTGGAGACAGGGGGATTAACACCATATATTTT. It is translated as CASSVAGDRGINTIYF.

Worth noting for this clone: At the DNA level, this CDR3 is encoded by other sequences in the same sample as well. The J gene is TRBJ1-1, the V gene TRBV12-3 or TRBV12-4; no definite D call. V lost 3 bases, J lost 3 bases, and 8 bases lay in between. The CDR3 loop spans 13 amino acids. The CDR3 DNA follows: TGTGCCAGCAGTTTCGACAAACACACTGAAGCTTTCTTT. Encoded protein: CASSFDKHTEAFF.

In DNA, the CDR3 is TGTGCCAGCAGCGGGGAGGGGGCTTACACCGGGGAGCTGTTTTTT. Translation gives CASSGEGAYTGELFF. The chain combines TRBV9 with TRBJ2-2, with D tentatively TRBD1 or TRBD2 (7 bases each). The germline gives CDR1 SGDLS, CDR2 YYNGEE. This CDR3 is built from 15 residues. Deletions cut 3 bases from V and 3 bases from J, with 12 bases between.

This rearrangement joins TRBV11-1 to TRBJ2-3; D may correspond to TRBD1 or TRBD2 (5 bases each). CDR1 and CDR2 from the germline V gene are SGHAT and FQDESV (reference sequence). The CDR3 covers 15 residues. V was clipped by 3 bases and J by 0 bases, with 10 bases between them. CDR3 nucleotides: TGTGCCAGCAGCTTGGGGGTCTACAGCACAGATACGCAGTATTTT. It yields the protein CASSLGVYSTDTQYF.